These T cell receptor beta chains were read from a single sample in a study of blood T cell repertoires in COVID-19. Sequencing used immunoSEQ multiplex PCR; TCRdb keeps in-frame clones, though not all of them. The table lists approximately 100,000 clones, 85% of them singletons. Sequencing used peripheral blood. The receptors here all came from an elderly man with acute or convalescent COVID-19. The CDR3 runs from the conserved cysteine through the conserved F or W. D genes are given only for firm matches. Clone size is stated in some rows and not others, as once, few, many or a class when expanded.

V: TRBV25-1
D: TRBD2
J: TRBJ2-1
size: NA
DNA: TGTGCCAGCAGCCCTGATAAGACTAGCGGGAACCACAATGAGCAGTTCTTC
CDR3: CASSPDKTSGNHNEQFF

V: TRBV5-1
D: NA
J: TRBJ2-7
size: NA
DNA: TGCGCCAGCAGCTTGTTGGGAGACTACGAGCAGTACTTC
CDR3: CASSLLGDYEQYF

V: TRBV3-1/TRBV3-2
D: NA
J: TRBJ2-1
size: NA
DNA: TGTGCCAGCAGCCGTTTCGTCACAAGCAATGAGCAGTTCTTC
CDR3: CASSRFVTSNEQFF

V: TRBV29-1
D: NA
J: TRBJ2-5
size: NA
DNA: TGCAGCGTTCCGACAGGCCAAGAGACCCAGTACTTC
CDR3: CSVPTGQETQYF

V: TRBV6-5
D: TRBD1
J: TRBJ2-7
size: NA
DNA: TGTGCCAGCAGACAAGGCAGACAGGGCTCCTACGAGCAGTACTTC
CDR3: CASRQGRQGSYEQYF

V: TRBV6-5
D: TRBD1
J: TRBJ1-4
size: NA
DNA: TGTGCCAGCAGCCGGGACAGGGTTGAAAAACTGTTTTTT
CDR3: CASSRDRVEKLFF

V: TRBV6-6
D: TRBD1
J: TRBJ2-7
size: NA
DNA: TGTGCCAGCAGTCAGCCGACAGGGTATCCCTACGAGCAGTACTTC
CDR3: CASSQPTGYPYEQYF

V: TRBV19
D: NA
J: TRBJ1-1
size: NA
DNA: TGTGCCAGTAGTATCCCTCCCATCAGAGAAGCTTTCTTT
CDR3: CASSIPPIREAFF

V: TRBV7-8
D: NA
J: TRBJ1-2
size: NA
DNA: TGTGCCAGCAGCCCCGACAGAAACTATGGCTACACCTTC
CDR3: CASSPDRNYGYTF

V: TRBV29-1
D: NA
J: TRBJ2-1
size: NA
DNA: TGCAGCAAGGGGGCGGGAGGCTCCTACAATGAGCAGTTCTTC
CDR3: CSKGAGGSYNEQFF

V: TRBV7-2
D: TRBD1
J: TRBJ2-7
size: NA
DNA: TGTGCCAGCAGCCCCGGGACAGGGAGCTCACAGTACTTC
CDR3: CASSPGTGSSQYF

V: TRBV6-5
D: NA
J: TRBJ1-4
size: NA
DNA: TGTGCCAGCAGTTACTCACAGCAGGATGAAAAACTGTTTTTT
CDR3: CASSYSQQDEKLFF

V: TRBV5-4
D: NA
J: TRBJ2-5
size: many
DNA: TGTGCCAGCAGCTTTGGGGGGACAGTTCCTCAAGAGACCCAGTACTTC
CDR3: CASSFGGTVPQETQYF

V: TRBV29-1
D: NA
J: TRBJ1-1
size: NA
DNA: TGCAGCGTTGAACAGGGGCTCATGAACACTGAAGCTTTCTTT
CDR3: CSVEQGLMNTEAFF

V: TRBV27
D: TRBD1
J: TRBJ1-5
size: NA
DNA: TGTGCCAGCGGCGCGACAGGGGGGATAGTTCAGCCCCAGCATTTT
CDR3: CASGATGGIVQPQHF

V: TRBV11-2
D: NA
J: TRBJ1-5
size: NA
DNA: TGTGCCAGCAGCTTAGCGGCCGGGGGCAATCAGCCCCAGCATTTT
CDR3: CASSLAAGGNQPQHF

V: TRBV19
D: NA
J: TRBJ2-7
size: NA
DNA: TGTGCCAGTAGTCCTCTGGCAGGGTCCTACGAGCAGTACTTC
CDR3: CASSPLAGSYEQYF

V: TRBV9
D: NA
J: TRBJ1-1
size: few
DNA: TGTGCCAGCAGCGTAGAATCAGGGAGGGTTCTTTTCTTT
CDR3: CASSVESGRVLFF

V: TRBV18
D: TRBD2
J: TRBJ2-7
size: NA
DNA: TGTGCCAGCTCCCCCGGGCTAGCGGTGTCCTACGAGCAGTACTTC
CDR3: CASSPGLAVSYEQYF

V: TRBV6-1
D: NA
J: TRBJ2-1
size: NA
DNA: TGTGCCAGCAGTGACCACAGGATCAACAATGAGCAGTTCTTC
CDR3: CASSDHRINNEQFF

V: TRBV6-6
D: NA
J: TRBJ2-1
size: NA
DNA: TGTGCCAGCAGTACCGCCGATTCCCGCGAGTTCTTC
CDR3: CASSTADSREFF

V: TRBV19
D: TRBD1
J: TRBJ1-5
size: NA
DNA: TGTGCCAGTAGTATATTTCCAGGGGGTGCCAATCAGCCCCAGCATTTT
CDR3: CASSIFPGGANQPQHF

V: TRBV19
D: NA
J: TRBJ2-7
size: NA
DNA: TGTGCCAGTAGTAGGAGGGGGGGCACTTACGAGCAGTACTTC
CDR3: CASSRRGGTYEQYF

V: TRBV14
D: NA
J: TRBJ2-1
size: NA
DNA: TGTGCCAGCAGCCTGGACAGCCTCGATGAGCAGTTCTTC
CDR3: CASSLDSLDEQFF

V: TRBV4-2
D: NA
J: TRBJ1-1
size: NA
DNA: TGTGCCAGCAGCCAAGATCATCGGGGTGAAACTGAAGCTTTCTTT
CDR3: CASSQDHRGETEAFF

V: TRBV15
D: TRBD2
J: TRBJ2-7
size: NA
DNA: TGTGCCACCAGCAGAGAACTAGCGGCCGGTTACGAGCAGTACTTC
CDR3: CATSRELAAGYEQYF

V: TRBV10-1
D: NA
J: TRBJ1-1
size: NA
DNA: TGCGCCAGCAGTGACCCGGACACTGAAGCTTTCTTT
CDR3: CASSDPDTEAFF

V: TRBV14
D: TRBD2
J: TRBJ2-7
size: NA
DNA: TGTGCCAGCAGCCAAGAACTAGCGGGATACGAGCAGTACTTC
CDR3: CASSQELAGYEQYF

V: TRBV3-1/TRBV3-2
D: NA
J: TRBJ1-2
size: NA
DNA: TGTGCCAGCAGCCAAGCCCTTATGGCGGCCTATGGCTACACCTTC
CDR3: CASSQALMAAYGYTF

V: TRBV27
D: NA
J: TRBJ1-2
size: NA
DNA: TGTGCCAGCAGTTTGCGGGACCAAGTGTATGGCTACACCTTC
CDR3: CASSLRDQVYGYTF

V: TRBV3-1/TRBV3-2
D: NA
J: TRBJ2-5
size: NA
DNA: TGTGCCAGCAGCCAGGACAAGGGCCAAGAGACCCAGTACTTC
CDR3: CASSQDKGQETQYF

V: TRBV10-2
D: TRBD1
J: TRBJ1-6
size: few
DNA: TGCGCCAGTATAGCTCCGGGACAGAATTCACCCCTCCACTTT
CDR3: CASIAPGQNSPLHF

V: TRBV28
D: NA
J: TRBJ1-2
size: NA
DNA: TGTGGGGTCGCTGGAGCTAACTATGGCTACACCTTC
CDR3: CGVAGANYGYTF

V: TRBV7-2
D: TRBD2
J: TRBJ2-7
size: NA
DNA: TGTGCCAGCAGCTTATACGGACTAGGCGAGCAGTACTTC
CDR3: CASSLYGLGEQYF

V: TRBV2
D: NA
J: TRBJ2-2
size: NA
DNA: TGTGCCAGCAGTGCGGCCCAGGGTGGCACCGGGGAGCTGTTTTTT
CDR3: CASSAAQGGTGELFF

V: TRBV5-5
D: NA
J: TRBJ2-3
size: NA
DNA: TGTGCCAGCAGCTTCGAGGGTCCTACCCTCCATACGCAGTATTTT
CDR3: CASSFEGPTLHTQYF

V: TRBV6-5
D: NA
J: TRBJ1-1
size: NA
DNA: TGTGCCAGCAGTTACGTCGGAACGTCCAGGGTCTTT
CDR3: CASSYVGTSRVF

V: TRBV5-6
D: NA
J: TRBJ2-5
size: NA
DNA: TGTGCCAGCAGCGGGGGACTCCAAGAGACCCAGTACTTC
CDR3: CASSGGLQETQYF

V: TRBV6-5
D: TRBD1
J: TRBJ2-7
size: NA
DNA: TGTGCCAGCACCTCTCGGGGACAGGGCTCCTACGAGCAGTACTTC
CDR3: CASTSRGQGSYEQYF

V: TRBV27
D: TRBD1
J: TRBJ2-2
size: NA
DNA: TGTGCCAGCAGCTTAAGGGGGACAGGGGGCGCTTTTAACACCGGGGAGCTGTTTTTT
CDR3: CASSLRGTGGAFNTGELFF

V: TRBV5-1
D: NA
J: TRBJ2-7
size: NA
DNA: TGCGCCAGCAGCTTGAAGGGGGCGGGGTTCTACGAGCAGTACTTC
CDR3: CASSLKGAGFYEQYF

V: TRBV9
D: NA
J: TRBJ2-1
size: NA
DNA: TGTGCCAGCAGCGTAGCTACAGATTACAATGAGCAGTTCTTC
CDR3: CASSVATDYNEQFF

V: TRBV18
D: NA
J: TRBJ1-5
size: NA
DNA: TGTGCCAGCTCACCTCCGGGGAGCAATCAGCCCCAGCATTTT
CDR3: CASSPPGSNQPQHF

V: TRBV7-2
D: NA
J: TRBJ1-2
size: NA
DNA: TGTGCCAGCAGCTTAGGCATAAACGGCTATGGCTACACCTTC
CDR3: CASSLGINGYGYTF

V: TRBV30
D: NA
J: TRBJ1-6
size: NA
DNA: TGTGCCTGGAGTGTATACCGGAGTTCACCCCTCCACTTT
CDR3: CAWSVYRSSPLHF

V: TRBV19
D: NA
J: TRBJ1-1
size: few
DNA: TGTGCCAGTAGTATCGAACACCCGAACACTGAAGCTTTCTTT
CDR3: CASSIEHPNTEAFF

V: TRBV9
D: TRBD1
J: TRBJ1-2
size: NA
DNA: TGTGCCAGCAGCGTAGCAGTTGAGGTCAGGGGGCATGGCTACACCTTC
CDR3: CASSVAVEVRGHGYTF

V: TRBV2
D: NA
J: TRBJ2-2
size: NA
DNA: TGTGCCAGCATGATCGGGACGAACACCGGGGAGCTGTTTTTT
CDR3: CASMIGTNTGELFF

V: TRBV6-5
D: NA
J: TRBJ1-5
size: NA
DNA: TGTGCCAGCAGTTACTCGGAGGGGCAGCCCCAGCATTTT
CDR3: CASSYSEGQPQHF

V: TRBV28
D: TRBD1
J: TRBJ1-1
size: NA
DNA: TGTGCCAGCAGGATAACCGGGACAGGGATCACTGAAGCTTTCTTT
CDR3: CASRITGTGITEAFF

V: TRBV27
D: TRBD1
J: TRBJ2-7
size: NA
DNA: TGTGCCAGCAGTTACTCAGGGGGCCAACTCTACGAGCAGTACTTC
CDR3: CASSYSGGQLYEQYF